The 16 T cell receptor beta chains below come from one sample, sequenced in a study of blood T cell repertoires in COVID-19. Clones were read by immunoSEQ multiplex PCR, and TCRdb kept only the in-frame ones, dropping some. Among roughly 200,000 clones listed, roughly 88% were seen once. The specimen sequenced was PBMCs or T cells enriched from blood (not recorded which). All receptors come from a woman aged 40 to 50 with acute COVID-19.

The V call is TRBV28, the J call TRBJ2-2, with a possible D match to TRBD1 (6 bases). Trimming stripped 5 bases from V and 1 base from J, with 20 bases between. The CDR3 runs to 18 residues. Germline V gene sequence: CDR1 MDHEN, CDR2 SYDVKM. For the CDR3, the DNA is TGTGCCAGCAGTCCTCCGACCCCAGGGGCCCTGAACACCGGGGAGCTGTTTTTT. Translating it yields CASSPPTPGALNTGELFF. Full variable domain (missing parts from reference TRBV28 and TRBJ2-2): DVKVTQSSRYLVKRTGEKVFLECVQDMDHENMFWYRQDPGLGLRLIYFSYDVKMKEKGDIPEGYSVSREKKERFSLILESASTNQTSMYLCASSPPTPGALNTGELFFGEGSRLTVL.

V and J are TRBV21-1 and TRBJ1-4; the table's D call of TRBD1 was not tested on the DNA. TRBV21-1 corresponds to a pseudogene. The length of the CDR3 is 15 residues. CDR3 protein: CASSRSPGTNEKLFF. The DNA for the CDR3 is TGTGCCAGCAGCAGATCCCCAGGGACTAATGAAAAACTGTTTTTT.

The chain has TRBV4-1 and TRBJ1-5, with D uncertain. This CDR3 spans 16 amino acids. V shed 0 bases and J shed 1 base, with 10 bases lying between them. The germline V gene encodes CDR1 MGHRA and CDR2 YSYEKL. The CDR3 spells CASSQDRGQSNQPQHF. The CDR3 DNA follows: TGCGCCAGCAGCCAAGATCGTGGGCAGAGCAATCAGCCCCAGCATTTT.

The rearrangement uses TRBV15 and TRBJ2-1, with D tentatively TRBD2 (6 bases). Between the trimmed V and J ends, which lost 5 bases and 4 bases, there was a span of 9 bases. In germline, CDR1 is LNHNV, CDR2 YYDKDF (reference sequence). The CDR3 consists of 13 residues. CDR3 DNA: TGTGCCACCAGCTCGGGAGCATACAATGAGCAGTTCTTC. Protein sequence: CATSSGAYNEQFF. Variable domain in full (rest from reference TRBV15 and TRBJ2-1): DAMVIQNPRYQVTQFGKPVTLSCSQTLNHNVMYWYQQKSSQAPKLLFHYYDKDFNNEADTPDNFQSRRPNTSFCFLDIRSPGLGDTAMYLCATSSGAYNEQFFGPGTRLTVL.

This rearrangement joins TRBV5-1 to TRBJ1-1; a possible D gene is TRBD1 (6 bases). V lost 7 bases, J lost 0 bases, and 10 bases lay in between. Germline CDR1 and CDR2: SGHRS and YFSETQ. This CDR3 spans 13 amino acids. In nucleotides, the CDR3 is TGCGCCAGCCGACAGGACATGAACACTGAAGCTTTCTTT. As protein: CASRQDMNTEAFF.

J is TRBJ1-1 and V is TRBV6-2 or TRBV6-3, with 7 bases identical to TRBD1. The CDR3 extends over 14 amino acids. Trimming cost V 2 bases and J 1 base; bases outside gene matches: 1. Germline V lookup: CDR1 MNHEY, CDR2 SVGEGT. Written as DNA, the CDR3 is TGTGCCAGCAGTTACCACAGGGGGAACACTGAAGCTTTCTTT. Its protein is CASSYHRGNTEAFF.

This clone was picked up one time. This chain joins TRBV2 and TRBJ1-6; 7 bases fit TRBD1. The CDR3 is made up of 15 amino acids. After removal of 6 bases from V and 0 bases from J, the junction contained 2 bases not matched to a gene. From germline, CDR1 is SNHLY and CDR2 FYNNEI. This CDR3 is CASRGDSSYNSPLHF. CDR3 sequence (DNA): TGTGCCAGCAGGGGGGACAGCTCCTATAATTCACCCCTCCACTTT.

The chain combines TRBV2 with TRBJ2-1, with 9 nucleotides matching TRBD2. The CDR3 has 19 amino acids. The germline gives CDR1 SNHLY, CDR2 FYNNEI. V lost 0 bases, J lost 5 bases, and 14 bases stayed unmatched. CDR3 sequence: CASSEARGSGGPVNNEQFF. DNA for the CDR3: TGTGCCAGCAGTGAAGCGCGGGGTAGCGGGGGACCCGTTAACAATGAGCAGTTCTTC.

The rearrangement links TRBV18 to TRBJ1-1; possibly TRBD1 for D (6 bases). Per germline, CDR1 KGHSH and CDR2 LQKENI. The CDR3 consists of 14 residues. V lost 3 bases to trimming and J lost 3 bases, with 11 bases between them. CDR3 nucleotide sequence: TGTGCCAGCTCACCGACGACAGGCCACACTGAAGCTTTCTTT. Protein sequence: CASSPTTGHTEAFF.

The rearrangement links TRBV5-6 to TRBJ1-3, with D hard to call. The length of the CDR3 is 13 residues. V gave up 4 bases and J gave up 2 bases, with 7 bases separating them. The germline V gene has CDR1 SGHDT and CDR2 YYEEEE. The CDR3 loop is CASSALTGNTIYF. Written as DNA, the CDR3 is TGTGCCAGCAGCGCGCTCACTGGAAACACCATATATTTT.

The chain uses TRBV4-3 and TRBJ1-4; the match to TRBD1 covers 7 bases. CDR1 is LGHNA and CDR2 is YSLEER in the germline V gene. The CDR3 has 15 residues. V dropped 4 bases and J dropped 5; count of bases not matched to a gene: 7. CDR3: CASSLEGQLNEKLFF. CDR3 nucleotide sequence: TGCGCCAGCAGCCTAGAGGGACAGTTAAATGAAAAACTGTTTTTT.

The CDR3 DNA is TGTGCCAGCCACCGGGTCAGGGGGCTTATTATCTCTGGAAACACCATATATTTT. Protein: CASHRVRGLIISGNTIYF. V usage is TRBV7-9 and J usage is TRBJ1-3; 8 bases map to TRBD1. The ends lost 8 bases at V and 0 bases at J; junction bases unmatched: 15. CDR3 length: 18 amino acids. The germline gives CDR1 SEHNR, CDR2 FQNEAQ (reference sequence).

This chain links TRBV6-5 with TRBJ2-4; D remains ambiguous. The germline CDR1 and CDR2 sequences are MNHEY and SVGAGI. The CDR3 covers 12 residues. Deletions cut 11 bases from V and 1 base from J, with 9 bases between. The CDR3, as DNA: TGTGCCGTCAGAATGGCCAAAAACATTCAGTACTTC. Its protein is CAVRMAKNIQYF.

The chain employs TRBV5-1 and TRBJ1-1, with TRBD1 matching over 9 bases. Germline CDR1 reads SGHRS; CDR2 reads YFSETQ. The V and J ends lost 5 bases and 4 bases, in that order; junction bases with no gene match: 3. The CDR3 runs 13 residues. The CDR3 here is CASRQGAGTEAFF. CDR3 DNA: TGCGCCAGCAGACAGGGGGCCGGCACTGAAGCTTTCTTT.

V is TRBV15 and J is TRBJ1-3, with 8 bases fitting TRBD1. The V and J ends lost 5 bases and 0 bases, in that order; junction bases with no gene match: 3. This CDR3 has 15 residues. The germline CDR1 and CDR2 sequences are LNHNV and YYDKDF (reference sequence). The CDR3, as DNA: TGTGCCACCAGCGGAGGACAGGGCTCTGGAAACACCATATATTTT. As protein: CATSGGQGSGNTIYF.

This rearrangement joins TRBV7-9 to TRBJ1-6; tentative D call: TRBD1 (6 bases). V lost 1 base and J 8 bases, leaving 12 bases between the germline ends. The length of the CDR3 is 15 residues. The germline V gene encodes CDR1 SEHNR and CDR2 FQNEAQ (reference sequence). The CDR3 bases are TGTGCCAGCAGCTTAGGGGGCAGGGGTGATTCACCCCTCCACTTT. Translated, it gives CASSLGGRGDSPLHF. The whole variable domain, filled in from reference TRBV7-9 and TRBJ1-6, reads DTGVSQNPRHKITKRGQNVTFRCDPISEHNRLYWYRQTLGQGPEFLTYFQNEAQLEKSRLLSDRFSAERPKGSFSTLEIQRTEQGDSAMYLCASSLGGRGDSPLHFGNGTRLTVT.